The sequence of this TCR beta chain was determined in a study of cytomegalovirus exposure and HLA in healthy donors. The study ran its PCR with 60 Vbeta and 13 Jbeta primers. Sequencing used immunoSEQ multiplex PCR; TCRdb keeps in-frame clones, though not all of them. The sample carries roughly 100,000 clones, 50% to 65% recorded once. Study-wide points: Among TCR beta chains, those listed as cytomegalovirus-associated numbered under 200.

Donors were nominally healthy when sampled, though unrecorded immune exposures were likely. On this clone itself: Its antigen is as yet unknown.

Germline V gene lookup returns CDR1 MGHRA and CDR2 YSYEKL. The CDR3 spans 17 residues. V lost 1 base, J lost 4 bases, and 7 bases stayed unmatched. The receptor comes from a man under 40 in good health and CMV-seropositive. V and J are TRBV4-1 and TRBJ2-5; 12 bases align to TRBD2. Material for sequencing was PBMCs. CDR3 sequence (DNA): TGCGCCAGCAGCCAAGTAATGCTAGCGGGGGGGGGAGAGACCCAGTACTTC. Its protein is CASSQVMLAGGGETQYF.